Following are 4 T cell receptor beta chains from one sample sequenced in a study of PD-1 blockade in classical Hodgkin lymphoma. TCRdb's copy holds only in-frame clones and misses some; the assay was immunoSEQ multiplex PCR. The repertoire consists of 70,000 or so clones, with 93% occurring once and the leading ten covering less than 3.5%. Stated time point: newly diagnosed, previously untreated cHL patient sample. The material sequenced was peripheral blood mononuclear cells (PBMCs). The receptors here all came from a human donor with classical Hodgkin lymphoma.

The DNA for the CDR3 is TGTGCCTGGAGTAGGTGGGCAGGGCAGCAGTTCTTC. Its protein is CAWSRWAGQQFF. The chain employs TRBV30 and TRBJ2-1, with D perhaps TRBD1 (5 bases). The germline gives CDR1 GTSNPN, CDR2 SVGIG (reference sequence). The CDR3 is 12 residues long. Between the trimmed V and J ends, which lost 2 bases and 11 bases, there was a span of 13 bases.

V usage is TRBV2 and J usage is TRBJ1-2; 7 bases align to TRBD1. The CDR3 consists of 13 residues. The V gene's germline CDR1 is SNHLY and CDR2 FYNNEI. V lost 5 bases to trimming and J lost 6 bases; unmatched junction nucleotides: 6. The CDR3 coding sequence is TGTGCCAGCAGTCGGCAGGGGGGAGATGGCTACACCTTC. It yields the protein CASSRQGGDGYTF.

This rearrangement joins TRBV5-6 to TRBJ2-3; D call uncertain. The CDR3 has 11 residues. Germline values: CDR1 SGHDT, CDR2 YYEEEE. V gave up 2 bases and J gave up 8 bases, with 6 bases separating them. As DNA, the CDR3 is TGTGCCAGCAGCTTAGACACTACGCAGTATTTT. Its protein is CASSLDTTQYF.

The chain combines TRBV5-1 with TRBJ2-4, with D possibly matching TRBD1 (6 bases). The CDR3 extends over 18 amino acids. Trimming left V 5 bases short and J 8 bases short, with 29 bases between. The germline V gene has CDR1 SGHRS and CDR2 YFSETQ. Here the CDR3 DNA reads TGCGCCAGCAGACGTAGAGACCGGGCTACAGGGTGGTTGGACATTCAGTACTTC. Translation gives CASRRRDRATGWLDIQYF. The whole variable domain, filled in from reference TRBV5-1 and TRBJ2-4, reads KAGVTQTPRYLIKTRGQQVTLSCSPISGHRSVSWYQQTPGQGLQFLFEYFSETQRNKGNFPGRFSGRQFSNSRSEMNVSTLELGDSALYLCASRRRDRATGWLDIQYFGAGTRLSVL.